This TCR beta chain was profiled in a study of radiation and T cells in renal cell carcinoma. Notes on the study in general: No pretreatment tumor biopsies were available for baseline clonotypes.

About this clone: Its antigen is unidentified.

The time point was: blood 4 weeks post-SBRT, at nephrectomy. The treatment was: 15 Gy SBRT to primary tumor, nephrectomy 4 weeks later. The CDR3 is 13 residues long. Germline V CDR1 and CDR2: SGHRS, YFSETQ. Clones were read by immunoSEQ multiplex PCR, and TCRdb kept only the in-frame ones, dropping some. Of 97,000 or so clones listed, around 84% are singletons. The TCR originated in a man aged 55 to 70 with renal cell carcinoma. The source was blood, collected from a patient whose treatment included radiotherapy and nephrectomy. The V call is TRBV5-1, the J call TRBJ2-5, with D unclear. The J call is uncertain, as TRBJ2-7 better fits the DNA end. CDR3 in DNA: TGCGCCAGCAGCTCCGAAATTACCTACGAGCAGTACTTC. Residues: CASSSEITYEQYF.